A selection of T cell receptor beta chains follows, all from one sample in a study of blood T cell repertoires in COVID-19. The assay was immunoSEQ multiplex PCR, and TCRdb's table has in-frame clones only and misses some. The data hold hundreds of thousands of clones, with around 89% observed a single time. The sample consisted of PBMCs or T cells enriched from blood (not recorded which). The receptors come from a man aged 18-30 years who had recovered from COVID-19. The CDR3 runs from the conserved cysteine through the conserved F or W. The D gene is left open where the match is weak. Expanded clones are given a class, and other clones once, few, many or no size at all.

TRBV4-3	16	TRBD1	TRBJ1-2	NA	CASSQLGQGKRDGYTF	TGCGCCAGCAGCCAACTGGGACAGGGGAAGAGAGATGGCTACACCTTC
TRBV6-5	12	TRBD1	TRBJ2-7	once	CASSYLGQEQYF	TGTGCCAGCAGTTACTTGGGACAGGAGCAGTACTTC
TRBV7-9	17	NA	TRBJ1-4	NA	CASSLQGSLGVYEKLFF	TGTGCCAGCAGCTTACAGGGGTCGCTAGGGGTCTATGAAAAACTGTTTTTT
TRBV28	12	NA	TRBJ2-7	few	CASGLDKYEQYF	TGTGCCAGCGGACTGGATAAGTACGAGCAGTACTTC
TRBV28	15	TRBD2	TRBJ2-2	NA	CASGRTSGGTGELFF	TGTGCCAGCGGCCGGACTAGCGGGGGGACCGGGGAGCTGTTTTTT
TRBV27	15	NA	TRBJ2-3	NA	CASSSPTPSTDTQYF	TGTGCCAGCAGTTCGCCCACACCTAGCACAGATACGCAGTATTTT
TRBV4-3	16	NA	TRBJ1-4	NA	CASSQGRSATNEKLFF	TGCGCCAGCAGCCAAGGACGGAGTGCAACTAATGAAAAACTGTTTTTT
TRBV6-4	15	TRBD1	TRBJ2-3	NA	CASSDPGGASDTQYF	TGTGCCAGCAGTGACCCAGGGGGCGCATCAGATACGCAGTATTTT
TRBV27	15	TRBD1	TRBJ2-6	NA	CASSSGGAGANVLTF	TGTGCCAGCAGTTCAGGGGGCGCTGGGGCCAACGTCCTGACTTTC
TRBV10-1	15	TRBD2	TRBJ2-2	NA	CASSESSGGTGELFF	TGCGCCAGCAGTGAGTCTAGCGGGGGGACCGGGGAGCTGTTTTTT
TRBV10-2	14	TRBD1	TRBJ1-1	NA	CASNRQGFNTEAFF	TGCGCCAGCAATAGACAGGGGTTTAACACTGAAGCTTTCTTT
TRBV7-9	18	NA	TRBJ1-6	NA	CASSLIRLGANYNSPLHF	TGTGCCAGCAGCTTAATTCGCCTTGGGGCGAACTATAATTCACCCCTCCACTTT
TRBV5-6	13	NA	TRBJ1-5	NA	CASSLDRDQPQHF	TGTGCCAGCAGCTTGGACAGGGATCAGCCCCAGCATTTT
TRBV28	12	NA	TRBJ2-3	NA	CASSSVPDTQYF	TGTGCCAGCAGCTCGGTTCCAGATACGCAGTATTTT
TRBV5-4	13	NA	TRBJ1-1	once	CASSYSWNTEAFF	TGTGCCAGCAGCTATTCATGGAACACTGAAGCTTTCTTT
TRBV5-8	15	NA	TRBJ2-6	NA	CASSHLTSGANVLTF	TGTGCCAGCAGCCACTTAACCTCTGGGGCCAACGTCCTGACTTTC
TRBV13	15	NA	TRBJ1-2	NA	CASNQGWGVSYGYTF	TGTGCCAGCAACCAAGGCTGGGGGGTGAGCTATGGCTACACCTTC
TRBV28	15	NA	TRBJ1-1	NA	CASTGQGLMNTEAFF	TGTGCCAGCACAGGGCAGGGGCTCATGAACACTGAAGCTTTCTTT
TRBV18	17	NA	TRBJ1-4	NA	CASSLENIFATNEKLFF	TGTGCCAGCTCACTGGAGAATATTTTTGCAACTAATGAAAAACTGTTTTTT
TRBV4-1	16	TRBD2	TRBJ2-1	NA	CASTPMAGGRYNEQFF	TGCGCCAGCACGCCAATGGCGGGAGGGCGGTACAATGAGCAGTTCTTC
TRBV7-8	12	NA	TRBJ1-4	NA	CASSLVREKLFF	TGTGCCAGCAGCTTAGTTCGTGAAAAACTGTTTTTT
TRBV20-1	16	NA	TRBJ2-2	once	CSASSFGTANTGELFF	TGCAGTGCTAGTTCGTTCGGGACTGCTAACACCGGGGAGCTGTTTTTT
TRBV7-3	14	NA	TRBJ1-6	NA	CASSLGAPSSPLHF	TGTGCCAGCAGCTTAGGGGCGCCAAGTTCACCCCTCCACTTT
TRBV2	14	TRBD2	TRBJ2-1	NA	CASSATSGVKEQFF	TGTGCCAGCAGTGCCACTAGCGGGGTAAAAGAGCAGTTCTTC
TRBV19	14	NA	TRBJ1-1	once	CASSMVGSPTEAFF	TGTGCCAGTAGTATGGTTGGGAGTCCCACTGAAGCTTTCTTT
TRBV7-9	15	TRBD1	TRBJ2-2	NA	CASSFDRVFTGELFF	TGTGCCAGCAGCTTCGACAGGGTATTTACCGGGGAGCTGTTTTTT
TRBV28	14	TRBD2	TRBJ2-7	once	CASRPGLGFDEQYF	TGTGCCAGCCGACCGGGACTAGGATTTGACGAGCAGTACTTC
TRBV5-4	14	NA	TRBJ2-2	NA	CASSPDPGSGELFF	TGTGCCAGCAGCCCCGATCCAGGGTCCGGGGAGCTGTTTTTT
TRBV18	13	NA	TRBJ1-2	NA	CASSPRGNYGYTF	TGTGCCAGCTCACCAAGAGGGAACTATGGCTACACCTTC
TRBV7-2	13	NA	TRBJ2-7	once	CASRTTGTYEQYF	TGTGCCAGCAGGACGACAGGCACCTACGAGCAGTACTTC
TRBV19	14	TRBD1	TRBJ1-1	NA	CASSAYRGDTEAFF	TGTGCCAGTAGTGCTTACAGGGGAGACACTGAAGCTTTCTTT
TRBV19	12	NA	TRBJ2-7	NA	CASNSGAYEQYF	TGTGCCAGTAACTCAGGGGCGTACGAGCAGTACTTC